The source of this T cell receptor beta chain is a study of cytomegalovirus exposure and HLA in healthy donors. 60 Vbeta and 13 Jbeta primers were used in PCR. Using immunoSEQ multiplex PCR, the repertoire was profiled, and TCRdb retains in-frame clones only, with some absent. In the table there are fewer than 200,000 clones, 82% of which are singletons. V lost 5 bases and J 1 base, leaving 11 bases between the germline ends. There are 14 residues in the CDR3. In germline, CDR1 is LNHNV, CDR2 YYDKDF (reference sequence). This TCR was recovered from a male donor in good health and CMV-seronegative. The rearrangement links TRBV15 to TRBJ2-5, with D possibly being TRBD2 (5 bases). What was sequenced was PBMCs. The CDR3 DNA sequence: TGTGCCACCAGCCAGGACTCATTCCAAGAGACCCAGTACTTC. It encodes CATSQDSFQETQYF.